A single sample is the source of the 22 T cell receptor beta chains below, sequenced in a study of blood T cell repertoires in COVID-19. The assay was immunoSEQ multiplex PCR, and TCRdb's table has in-frame clones only and misses some. Found here are some 120,000 clones, approximately 80% of them singletons; the top ten hold 16%. Sequenced: peripheral blood. The receptors were gathered from a woman between 50 and 59 years old with acute or convalescent COVID-19.

V is TRBV6-6 and J is TRBJ1-6; 10 nucleotides line up with TRBD1. This CDR3 has 14 residues. With 7 bases clipped from V and 7 bases from J, the junction kept 4 bases outside the gene matches. Germline CDR1 reads MNHNY; CDR2 reads SVGAGI (reference sequence). DNA for the CDR3: TGTGCCAGCACCGGACAGGGGGGAAATTCACCCCTCCACTTT. It specifies CASTGQGGNSPLHF.

The DNA of the CDR3 is TGTGCCAGCAGCCGGTCTTTTTACCAAGATTCACCCCTCCACTTT. Translated: CASSRSFYQDSPLHF. The chain recombines TRBV5-4 with TRBJ1-6; D is uncertain. V was cut by 4 bases and J by 8 bases, with 16 bases left in between. There are 15 residues in the CDR3. The germline CDR1 and CDR2 sequences are SGHNT and YYREEE (reference sequence).

V is TRBV10-2 and J is TRBJ1-1, with D possibly being TRBD1 (6 bases). CDR1 is WSHSY and CDR2 is SAAADI in the germline V gene. Trimming took 5 bases from V and 1 from J, leaving 11 bases between them. The CDR3 length is 14 residues. Written as DNA, the CDR3 is TGCGCCAGCAGTACGGGACACTCGAACACTGAAGCTTTCTTT. It specifies CASSTGHSNTEAFF.

The chain couples TRBV25-1 to TRBJ2-3; 8 positions agree with TRBD1. Germline V lookup: CDR1 MGHDK, CDR2 SYGVNS. V lost 4 bases and J lost 1; bases outside the gene matches: 10. The CDR3 is 17 amino acids. For the CDR3, the DNA is TGTGCCAGCAGTGCCAAATGGACAGGGAAGGGCACAGATACGCAGTATTTT. Amino acids: CASSAKWTGKGTDTQYF.

Concerning this clone: Sequence at one end of the junction differs from germline and may be a read error. The chain combines TRBV6-1 with TRBJ1-5; 7 nucleotides line up with TRBD1. Germline CDR1 is MNHNS and CDR2 is SASEGT. This CDR3 has 15 residues. CDR3 DNA: TGTGCCAGCAGGGAAGCACAGGGGTTTGTACAGCCCCAGCATTTT. Encoded protein: CASREAQGFVQPQHF.

In DNA, the CDR3 is TGTGCCAGCAGCCTGGAGACAGGGGATTGGTCTCGGGAGCAGTACTTC. The encoded protein is CASSLETGDWSREQYF. The chain employs TRBV7-2 and TRBJ2-7, with 8 bases matching TRBD1. Germline V CDR1 and CDR2: SGHTA, FQGNSA. Trimming took 5 bases from V and 7 from J; bases not matched to a gene: 16. The CDR3 extends over 16 amino acids.

The rearrangement links TRBV10-2 to TRBJ1-1, with TRBD1 matching over 9 bases. This CDR3 is built from 13 residues. V trimming: 6 bases; J trimming: 7 bases; junction bases outside the gene matches: 6. Germline V gene data show CDR1 as WSHSY and CDR2 as SAAADI. CDR3 nucleotides: TGCGCCAGCAGCGCTACAGGGGGCCATGAAGCTTTCTTT. Residues: CASSATGGHEAFF.

The genes are TRBV9 and TRBJ1-1; D is unclear. This CDR3 spans 13 amino acids. The V gene lost 4 bases and the J gene lost 2 bases, with 9 bases spanning the gap. Germline V gene data show CDR1 as SGDLS and CDR2 as YYNGEE. The CDR3 protein is CASSPVLNTEAFF. The CDR3 coding sequence is TGTGCCAGCAGCCCCGTCCTAAACACTGAAGCTTTCTTT. Looking up the rest from reference TRBV9 and TRBJ1-1 gives the full variable domain: DSGVTQTPKHLITATGQRVTLRCSPRSGDLSVYWYQQSLDQGLQFLIQYYNGEERAKGNILERFSAQQFPDLHSELNLSSLELGDSALYFCASSPVLNTEAFFGQGTRLTVV.

The rearrangement links TRBV11-3 to TRBJ2-3; 7 bases are shared with TRBD1. The V and J ends lost 5 bases and 0 bases, in that order; junction bases with no gene match: 5. This CDR3 is 15 amino acids long. CDR1 is SGHNT and CDR2 is YENEEA in the germline V gene. CDR3 nucleotide sequence: TGTGCCAGCAGCCCGGGACAGCCTAGCACAGATACGCAGTATTTT. This translates into CASSPGQPSTDTQYF.

The V and J genes are TRBV10-3 and TRBJ2-1, with D possibly TRBD2 on 5 matching bases. Trimming left V 3 bases short and J 0 bases short, with 12 bases between. This CDR3 comprises 16 residues. CDR1 ENHRY and CDR2 SYGVKD come from the germline V gene. CDR3 loop: CAISDNRGISYNEQFF. As DNA, the CDR3 is TGTGCCATCAGTGATAACCGGGGTATCTCCTACAATGAGCAGTTCTTC.

This rearrangement joins TRBV19 to TRBJ1-2, with 7 bases identical to TRBD1. With 6 bases clipped from V and 0 bases from J, the junction kept 13 bases outside the gene matches. The CDR3 runs to 17 residues. Germline values: CDR1 LNHDA, CDR2 SQIVND (reference sequence). As DNA, the CDR3 is TGTGCCAGTAGCCCCCGGCTCTTGACAGGGACTAACTATGGCTACACCTTC. It specifies CASSPRLLTGTNYGYTF.

The CDR3 DNA reads TGTGCCAGCTCACCACGGGATACCGGTAACAGGGTATATGGGGCCAACGTCCTGACTTTC. Amino acid sequence: CASSPRDTGNRVYGANVLTF. The chain is built from TRBV18 and TRBJ2-6; possible D gene TRBD1, 6 bases. V was shortened by 1 base and J by 3 bases, with 22 bases between the two germline ends. CDR1 and CDR2 (germline): KGHSH, LQKENI. This CDR3 contains 20 residues.

The J gene is TRBJ1-1, the V gene TRBV6-1; 9 nucleotides align to TRBD1. Germline-derived CDR1 and CDR2 are MNHNS and SASEGT. This CDR3 contains 16 residues. J gave up 1 base and V 2 bases, and 5 bases lay outside the gene matches. CDR3 residues: CASSEIGTGRNTEAFF. In nucleotides, the CDR3 is TGTGCCAGCAGTGAAATAGGGACAGGGAGGAACACTGAAGCTTTCTTT.

The gene calls are TRBV2 and TRBJ1-5; 8 bases line up with TRBD1. The V segment lost 4 bases and the J segment 0 bases; nucleotides outside the gene matches: 2. Germline V gene sequence: CDR1 SNHLY, CDR2 FYNNEI. CDR3 length equals 15 residues. The CDR3 coding sequence is TGTGCCAGCAGTGGGGGACAGGCTAGCAATCAGCCCCAGCATTTT. Protein sequence: CASSGGQASNQPQHF.

V and J are TRBV3-1 (or the pseudogene TRBV3-2) and TRBJ1-6; D ambiguous. Germline V gene data show CDR1 as LGHDT and CDR2 as YNNKEL (reference sequence). Between the trimmed V and J ends, which lost 1 base and 7 bases, there was a span of 8 bases. The CDR3 loop spans 14 amino acids. CDR3 coding DNA: TGTGCCAGCAGCCAAGGACACGCAAATTCACCCCTCCACTTT. Its translation: CASSQGHANSPLHF.

The chain links TRBV5-1 to TRBJ2-3; the match to TRBD2 covers 7 bases. Germline V gene sequence: CDR1 SGHRS, CDR2 YFSETQ. This CDR3 comprises 16 residues. Losses at the gene ends were 1 base for V and 0 bases for J; bases not matched to a gene: 5. The CDR3 region has the DNA TGCGCCAGCAGCTTGTGGCGGGGGAGCAGCACAGATACGCAGTATTTT. The encoded protein is CASSLWRGSSTDTQYF.

This clone was recorded once. This chain joins TRBV29-1 and TRBJ2-3; 8 bases fit TRBD2. With V trimmed by 3 bases and J by 0 bases, 8 bases remained unmatched. This CDR3 spans 16 amino acids. Germline CDR1 reads SQVTM; CDR2 reads ANQGSEA. CDR3 nucleotides: TGCAGCGTTGAGTTGGGTAGCGGGGTCAGCACAGATACGCAGTATTTT. It yields the protein CSVELGSGVSTDTQYF.

This clone was observed a few times. The chain joins TRBV19 to TRBJ1-2; D not certain. Trimming cost V 6 bases and J 6 bases, with 14 bases left between them. The germline gives CDR1 LNHDA, CDR2 SQIVND (reference sequence). This CDR3 region has 13 residues. CDR3: CASRFRGQDGYTF. The CDR3 bases are TGTGCCAGTAGGTTCCGGGGTCAGGATGGCTACACCTTC.

The genes are TRBV7-2 and TRBJ2-2; a weak D match, TRBD1 (6 bases). Germline V gene lookup returns CDR1 SGHTA and CDR2 FQGNSA. V gave up 5 bases and J gave up 4 bases, with 20 bases separating them. The CDR3 runs to 17 residues. This chain's CDR3 is CASSPNGHRVGTGELFF. For the CDR3, the DNA is TGTGCCAGCAGCCCGAACGGACACAGGGTTGGCACCGGGGAGCTGTTTTTT.

This rearrangement joins TRBV2 to TRBJ2-1, with D possibly TRBD1 on 5 matching bases. Trimming removed 8 bases at V and 13 bases at J, with 24 bases between. From germline, CDR1 is SNHLY and CDR2 FYNNEI. The CDR3 runs to 14 residues. The CDR3 DNA sequence: TGTGCCAGCTTACTAAGACGAACAGGCGGAGCACAGTTCTTC. Translation gives CASLLRRTGGAQFF.

This rearrangement joins TRBV3-1 (or the pseudogene TRBV3-2) to TRBJ1-1, with 10 positions matching TRBD1. This CDR3 contains 14 residues. Germline V lookup: CDR1 LGHDT, CDR2 YNNKEL (reference sequence). V lost 4 bases to trimming and J lost 8 bases; unmatched junction nucleotides: 7. Written as DNA, the CDR3 is TGTGCCAGCAGCCGCCTGACAGGGGGCGAGGAAGCTTTCTTT. Protein: CASSRLTGGEEAFF.

This clone was recorded once. The chain has TRBV28 and TRBJ1-6; tentative D call: TRBD1 (6 bases). This CDR3 spans 15 amino acids. Trimming pared 8 bases from V and 7 bases from J, leaving 18 bases between. Germline V CDR1 and CDR2: MDHEN, SYDVKM. CDR3 residues: CASRIGGMGNSPLHF. The CDR3 nucleotides are TGTGCCAGCCGTATAGGGGGAATGGGGAATTCACCCCTCCACTTT.